The 7 T cell receptor beta chains presented below share a single source sample, sequenced in a study of OX40 agonist ivuxolimab in advanced cancers. The method was the immunoSEQ multiplex PCR assay. TCRdb re-hosts the immuneACCESS table, in-frame sequences only. Its copies lack some clones; in the studies checked, an unresolved V gene accounts for under half of them, and the cause for the rest is not known. The sample table shows over 70,000 clones, and about 92% are seen once. The ten largest clones represent around 15% of the sample. Sequenced material: CD4+ or CD8+ T cells sorted from blood, taken in a trial of the OX40 agonist ivuxolimab. Receptors originate from an adult with an advanced solid tumor such as melanoma, head and neck, liver or kidney cancer.

J is TRBJ2-1 and V is TRBV27, with 7 bases lining up with TRBD1. The J segment lost 3 bases and the V segment lost 5 bases, leaving 10 bases of the junction unmatched. The V gene's germline CDR1 is MNHEY and CDR2 SMNVEV (reference sequence). This CDR3 is 16 amino acids long. Here the CDR3 reads CASSPSTGPLYNEQFF. DNA for the CDR3: TGTGCCAGCAGTCCCTCGACAGGGCCCCTCTACAATGAGCAGTTCTTC.

CDR3 sequence reads: CASSQGPGQGSYNEQFF. DNA for the CDR3: TGTGCCAGCAGCCAAGGACCGGGACAGGGGTCCTACAATGAGCAGTTCTTC. This rearrangement joins TRBV14 to TRBJ2-1, with 10 positions matching TRBD1. This CDR3 contains 17 residues. Germline V gene sequence: CDR1 SGHDN, CDR2 FVKESK. V shed 1 base and J 1 base; nucleotides not matched to a gene: 4.

This sequence joins TRBV4-1 and TRBJ2-7, with TRBD2 matching over 8 bases. Trimming removed 0 bases from V and 3 bases from J; junction bases left unmatched: 4. This CDR3 spans 15 amino acids. The germline V gene has CDR1 MGHRA and CDR2 YSYEKL. This CDR3 is CASSQDGGGYYEQYF. CDR3 coding DNA: TGCGCCAGCAGCCAAGACGGGGGGGGTTACTACGAGCAGTACTTC.

The chain is built from TRBV10-2 and TRBJ2-7; 7 bases are shared with TRBD2. Germline assignment: CDR1 WSHSY and CDR2 SAAADI. The CDR3 is made up of 15 amino acids. Trimming removed 6 bases from V and 1 base from J; junction bases left unmatched: 9. CDR3 in DNA: TGCGCCAGCAGAGCTGGGGAGGGAAGGTCCTACGAGCAGTACTTC. Translation: CASRAGEGRSYEQYF.

This clone was seen a few times. This chain connects TRBV4-1 to TRBJ1-1; no clear D. The CDR3 runs 14 residues. The V end lost 1 base, the J end lost 4 bases, and 10 bases lay between the germline ends. The germline CDR1 and CDR2 sequences are MGHRA and YSYEKL. CDR3 region: CASSQVREATEAFF. In DNA, the CDR3 is TGCGCCAGCAGCCAAGTACGAGAGGCCACTGAAGCTTTCTTT.

V usage is TRBV7-2 and J usage is TRBJ2-1; D gene ambiguous. The CDR3 is 16 amino acids. Germline assignment: CDR1 SGHTA and CDR2 FQGNSA. Trimming removed 0 bases from V and 0 bases from J, with 9 bases in between. Here the CDR3 DNA reads TGTGCCAGCAGCTTAGCGCAGGTTAGCTCCTACAATGAGCAGTTCTTC. It specifies CASSLAQVSSYNEQFF.

The chain couples TRBV7-9 to TRBJ1-2, with D unclear. Between the trimmed V and J ends, which lost 1 base and 6 bases, there was a span of 12 bases. Germline loops: CDR1 SEHNR, CDR2 FQNEAQ (reference sequence). The CDR3 contains 14 residues. CDR3 in DNA: TGTGCCAGCAGCTTAGACCCGGGAAAGGATGGCTACACCTTC. This sequence encodes CASSLDPGKDGYTF. Using reference TRBV7-9 and TRBJ1-2 for the parts outside the CDR3, the full variable domain is DTGVSQNPRHKITKRGQNVTFRCDPISEHNRLYWYRQTLGQGPEFLTYFQNEAQLEKSRLLSDRFSAERPKGSFSTLEIQRTEQGDSAMYLCASSLDPGKDGYTFGSGTRLTVV.